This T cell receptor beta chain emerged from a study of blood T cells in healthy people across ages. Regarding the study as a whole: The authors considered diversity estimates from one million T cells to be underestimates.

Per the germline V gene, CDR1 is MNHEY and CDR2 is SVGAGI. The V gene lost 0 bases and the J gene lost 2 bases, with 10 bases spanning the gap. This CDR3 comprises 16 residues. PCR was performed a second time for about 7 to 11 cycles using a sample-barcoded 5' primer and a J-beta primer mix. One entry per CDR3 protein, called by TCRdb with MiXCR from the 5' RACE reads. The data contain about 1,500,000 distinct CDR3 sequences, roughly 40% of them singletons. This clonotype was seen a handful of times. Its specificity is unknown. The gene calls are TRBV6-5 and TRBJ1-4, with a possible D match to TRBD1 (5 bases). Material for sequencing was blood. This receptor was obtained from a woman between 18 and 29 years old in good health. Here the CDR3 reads CASSYSLRGTNEKLFF. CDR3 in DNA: TGTGCCAGCAGTTACTCGCTTCGGGGGACTAATGAAAAACTGTTTTTT.